Following are 32 T cell receptor beta chains from one sample sequenced in a study of OX40 agonist ivuxolimab in advanced cancers. Generated by immunoSEQ multiplex PCR, the TCRdb table keeps only in-frame clones and is missing some. Of fewer than 15,000 clones listed, more than 70% are singletons. Material: CD4+ or CD8+ T cells sorted from blood, obtained in a trial of the OX40 agonist ivuxolimab. All receptors come from an adult with an advanced solid tumor such as melanoma, head and neck, liver or kidney cancer.

The chain uses TRBV28 and TRBJ1-1, with 7 bases aligning to TRBD1. CDR3 length equals 12 residues. Germline CDR1 MDHEN, CDR2 SYDVKM. The V segment lost 6 bases and the J segment 10 bases; nucleotides outside the gene matches: 8. This CDR3 is CASSRRAGGAFF. DNA of the CDR3: TGTGCCAGCAGCCGCCGGGCAGGGGGAGCTTTCTTT.

The CDR3 bases are TGTGCCAGCATAGAGGGCACTGAAGCTTTCTTT. Encoded protein: CASIEGTEAFF. The chain uses TRBV6-5 and TRBJ1-1; no clear D. The CDR3 length is 11 residues. V was pared by 7 bases and J by 4 bases, with 7 bases between. Germline CDR1 and CDR2: MNHEY and SVGAGI.

Only one count was recorded for this clone. The rearrangement links TRBV11-2 to TRBJ2-5, with D tentatively TRBD2 (5 bases). The germline V gene encodes CDR1 SGHAT and CDR2 FQNNGV. The CDR3 loop spans 12 amino acids. Trimming took 1 base from V and 7 from J, leaving 7 bases between them. Written as DNA, the CDR3 is TGTGCCAGCAGCTTAGGGGCGGGGACCCAGTACTTC. Its protein product is CASSLGAGTQYF.

This clone has a handful of counts. CDR3 in amino acids: CASRKGQSTYNEQFF. CDR3 bases: TGTGCCAGCAGGAAGGGACAGTCAACCTACAATGAGCAGTTCTTC. The genes are TRBV6-5 and TRBJ2-1; the match to TRBD1 covers 7 bases. J gave up 2 bases and V 6 bases, and 7 bases lay outside the gene matches. Germline assignment: CDR1 MNHEY and CDR2 SVGAGI. This CDR3 contains 15 residues.

Notes on this clone: The same CDR3 also results from other DNA sequences found in this sample. The CDR3 reads CASGTDTEAFF. CDR3 bases: TGTGCCAGCGGCACCGACACTGAAGCTTTCTTT. The gene calls are TRBV7-6 and TRBJ1-1, with D unresolved. This CDR3 is 11 amino acids long. V gave up 8 bases and J gave up 3 bases, with 7 bases separating them. CDR1 and CDR2 (germline): SGHVS, FNYEAQ. Combining the CDR3 with reference TRBV7-6 and TRBJ1-1 gives the whole variable domain GAGVSQSPRYKVTKRGQDVALRCDPISGHVSLYWYRQALGQGPEFLTYFNYEAQQDKSGLPNDRFSAERPEGSISTLTIQRTEQRDSAMYRCASGTDTEAFFGQGTRLTVV.

The chain carries TRBV7-6 and TRBJ2-4; D may match TRBD1 or TRBD2 (6 bases each). Per the germline V gene, CDR1 is SGHVS and CDR2 is FNYEAQ. The V end was cut by 1 base, the J end by 7 bases, with 17 bases between. The CDR3 has 16 residues. CDR3 in DNA: TGTGCCAGCAGCTTAGGAAGGGGGGAGAGACCGAACATTCAGTACTTC. Translating gives CASSLGRGERPNIQYF. The full variable domain, its missing parts supplied by reference TRBV7-6 and TRBJ2-4, is GAGVSQSPRYKVTKRGQDVALRCDPISGHVSLYWYRQALGQGPEFLTYFNYEAQQDKSGLPNDRFSAERPEGSISTLTIQRTEQRDSAMYRCASSLGRGERPNIQYFGAGTRLSVL.

This clone appeared a single time. This clone may be a read error of a much larger clone one base away. V and J are TRBV5-6 and TRBJ1-1; D possibly corresponds to TRBD1 (5 bases). CDR1 is SGHDT and CDR2 is YYEEEE in the germline V gene. The CDR3 consists of 16 residues. Trimming took 0 bases from V and 0 from J, leaving 12 bases between them. CDR3 in amino acids: CASSLVPPDMNTEAFF. For the CDR3, the DNA is TGTGCCAGCAGCTTGGTCCCGCCGGACATGAACACTGAAGCTTTCTTT. Drawing the rest from reference TRBV5-6 and TRBJ1-1, the complete variable domain is DAGVTQSPTHLIKTRGQQVTLRCSPKSGHDTVSWYQQALGQGPQFIFQYYEEEERQRGNFPDRFSGHQFPNYSSELNVNALLLGDSALYLCASSLVPPDMNTEAFFGQGTRLTVV.

In its sample, this clone was seen a few times. The J gene is TRBJ1-2, the V gene TRBV7-9, with 9 bases lining up with TRBD1. The V gene's germline CDR1 is SEHNR and CDR2 FQNEAQ (reference sequence). The CDR3 has 14 amino acids. The ends lost 5 bases at V and 2 bases at J; junction bases unmatched: 3. CDR3 sequence (DNA): TGTGCCAGCAGCAAGGACAGGGGAAACTATGGCTACACCTTC. The encoded protein is CASSKDRGNYGYTF.

In this sample, this clone turned up once. The genes are TRBV29-1 and TRBJ2-1; possibly TRBD2 for D (6 bases). Trimming shortened V by 8 bases and J by 8 bases, and 22 bases separated the two germline ends. Germline V gene lookup returns CDR1 SQVTM and CDR2 ANQGSEA. The CDR3 has 14 amino acids. The CDR3 DNA follows: TGCAGCCCCTGGGAGGACCGGGAGTTCGATGAGCAGTTCTTC. As protein: CSPWEDREFDEQFF.

The V and J genes are TRBV4-2 and TRBJ2-5; no clear D gene. The V end was cut by 5 bases, the J end by 4 bases, with 23 bases between. This CDR3 contains 17 residues. Germline-derived CDR1 and CDR2 are LGHNA and YNFKEQ. The CDR3 region has the DNA TGTGCCAGCAGCGACCTTCCCGGGCCCAGCAGCGCAGAGACCCAGTACTTC. Protein sequence: CASSDLPGPSSAETQYF.

V is TRBV13 and J is TRBJ1-4; a weak D match, TRBD1 (5 bases). The CDR3 sequence is 14 residues long. Per the germline V gene, CDR1 is PRHDT and CDR2 is FYEKMQ (reference sequence). The V end was cut by 1 base, the J end by 7 bases, with 10 bases between. The CDR3 region has the DNA TGTGCCAGCAGCTTAGTGGGACGAGGTGAAAAACTGTTTTTT. Translation: CASSLVGRGEKLFF.

This clone was seen once. This sequence joins TRBV7-9 and TRBJ1-1; D is unresolved. Germline CDR1 and CDR2: SEHNR and FQNEAQ (reference sequence). There are 14 residues in the CDR3. The germline V and J ends were trimmed by 5 bases and 1 base, with 11 bases remaining between them. The CDR3 DNA is TGTGCCAGCAGCCCCCGTCGGCAGAACACTGAAGCTTTCTTT. It is translated as CASSPRRQNTEAFF.

In this sample, this clone turned up a few times. V and J are TRBV6-4 and TRBJ2-3; TRBD2 might be the D (6 bases). The V end lost 5 bases, the J end lost 1 base, and 16 bases lay between the germline ends. This CDR3 spans 16 amino acids. Germline V gene data show CDR1 as MRHNA and CDR2 as SNTAGT. CDR3 protein: CASSSLGDSGTDTQYF. The DNA for the CDR3 is TGTGCCAGCAGTTCCCTCGGGGACTCTGGCACAGATACGCAGTATTTT.

The chain has TRBV5-5 and TRBJ1-1; D is unresolved. Trimming pared 0 bases from V and 5 bases from J, leaving 11 bases between. This CDR3 has 14 residues. Germline CDR1 is SGHKS and CDR2 is YYEKEE (reference sequence). DNA of the CDR3: TGTGCCAGCAGCTTGGAAGGGCTGCGGACTGAAGCTTTCTTT. Its translation: CASSLEGLRTEAFF.

The V gene is TRBV19, the J gene TRBJ1-2, with 7 bases matching TRBD1. The J segment lost 8 bases and the V segment lost 4 bases, leaving 7 bases of the junction unmatched. Germline V lookup: CDR1 LNHDA, CDR2 SQIVND (reference sequence). This CDR3 is 13 amino acids long. CDR3 sequence (DNA): TGTGCCAGTAGTACGTCAGGGGGAGGAGGCTACACCTTC. Its protein is CASSTSGGGGYTF.

This chain joins TRBV5-4 and TRBJ2-3; D gene ambiguous. The CDR3 length is 13 residues. Germline assignment: CDR1 SGHNT and CDR2 YYREEE (reference sequence). V was trimmed by 4 bases and J by 2 bases, leaving 8 bases between them. The CDR3 nucleotides read TGTGCCAGCAGCCCGGACCCCACAGATACGCAGTATTTT. Translating gives CASSPDPTDTQYF.

The rearrangement joins TRBV7-2 to TRBJ1-4; maybe TRBD1 (6 bases). The length of the CDR3 is 16 residues. CDR1 is SGHTA and CDR2 is FQGNSA in the germline V gene. V was cut by 4 bases and J by 0 bases, with 12 bases left in between. DNA of the CDR3: TGTGCCAGCAGCTCCAGGGAGGGGGCAACTAATGAAAAACTGTTTTTT. This gives the protein CASSSREGATNEKLFF.

This chain uses TRBV28 with TRBJ2-7; 10 bases match TRBD1. The CDR3 is 15 amino acids. V lost 2 bases, J lost 5 bases, and 6 bases stayed unmatched. Per germline, CDR1 MDHEN and CDR2 SYDVKM. The CDR3 sequence is CASSLRGQGSHEQYF. Here the CDR3 DNA reads TGTGCCAGCAGTTTAAGGGGACAGGGGTCACACGAGCAGTACTTC.

This chain joins TRBV19 and TRBJ1-1; tentative D call: TRBD1 (5 bases). Trimming shortened V by 5 bases and J by 6 bases, and 16 bases separated the two germline ends. The CDR3 has 14 amino acids. Per germline, CDR1 LNHDA and CDR2 SQIVND (reference sequence). In DNA, the CDR3 is TGTGCCAGTAGTCCCACAGGAGGCAAGGCTGAAGCTTTCTTT. Translated, it gives CASSPTGGKAEAFF.

This chain joins TRBV19 and TRBJ1-4, with unresolved D. The germline V gene encodes CDR1 LNHDA and CDR2 SQIVND (reference sequence). The germline V and J ends were trimmed by 6 bases and 5 bases, with 7 bases remaining between them. The CDR3 is made up of 12 amino acids. CDR3 bases: TGTGCCAGTAGCCTTGGAAATGAAAAACTGTTTTTT. Amino acid sequence: CASSLGNEKLFF.

The V call is TRBV28, the J call TRBJ1-2; D gene uncertain. The CDR3 runs to 15 residues. Trimming took 0 bases from V and 0 from J, leaving 8 bases between them. The germline V gene encodes CDR1 MDHEN and CDR2 SYDVKM. The CDR3 loop is CASSLWPTANYGYTF. DNA for the CDR3: TGTGCCAGCAGTTTATGGCCGACGGCTAACTATGGCTACACCTTC.

The genes are TRBV11-2 and TRBJ2-3, with TRBD2 identical over 13 bases. This CDR3 comprises 15 residues. CDR1 and CDR2 from the germline V gene are SGHAT and FQNNGV. With 5 bases clipped from V and 8 bases from J, the junction kept 7 bases outside the gene matches. Written as DNA, the CDR3 is TGTGCCAGCAGCGAACTAGCGGGAGGGGGGGGTACGCAGTATTTT. Protein: CASSELAGGGGTQYF.

This clone was found a few times. DNA for the CDR3: TGTGCCAGCAGTTTAGGACCGAACACTGAAGCTTTCTTT. Protein: CASSLGPNTEAFF. V and J are TRBV28 and TRBJ1-1, with D uncertain. The germline CDR1 and CDR2 sequences are MDHEN and SYDVKM. This CDR3 is built from 13 residues. The V end lost 2 bases, the J end lost 1 base, and 5 bases lay between the germline ends.

This clone was seen once. The V call is TRBV21-1, the J call TRBJ2-3; TRBD2 is taken as the D call from the table, unchecked against the DNA. TRBV21-1 has pseudogene status. This CDR3 has 17 amino acids. As DNA, the CDR3 is TGTGCCAGCAGCAAAGTACACAGGCGGGAGAGCACAGATACGCAGTATTTT. This encodes CASSKVHRRESTDTQYF.

This CDR3 is CASSLTWGTGHSPGELFF. The CDR3 nucleotides are TGTGCCAGCAGCTTAACCTGGGGGACGGGGCACTCTCCCGGGGAGCTGTTTTTT. The rearrangement links TRBV7-6 to TRBJ2-2; either TRBD1 or TRBD2 may fit D (5 bases each). CDR1 is SGHVS and CDR2 is FNYEAQ in the germline V gene. This CDR3 has 18 amino acids. Trimming took 2 bases from V and 6 from J, leaving 22 bases between them. Full variable domain (outside the CDR3, taken from reference TRBV7-6 and TRBJ2-2): GAGVSQSPRYKVTKRGQDVALRCDPISGHVSLYWYRQALGQGPEFLTYFNYEAQQDKSGLPNDRFSAERPEGSISTLTIQRTEQRDSAMYRCASSLTWGTGHSPGELFFGEGSRLTVL.

The V and J genes are TRBV9 and TRBJ2-3; D unclear. This CDR3 is 13 amino acids long. With 0 bases removed from V and 4 bases from J, the gap between germline ends came to 6 bases. Per the germline V gene, CDR1 is SGDLS and CDR2 is YYNGEE. The CDR3 protein is CASSVAFADTQYF. CDR3 sequence (DNA): TGTGCCAGCAGCGTAGCTTTCGCAGATACGCAGTATTTT.

This chain's CDR3 is CASSDRGGANVLTF. CDR3 coding DNA: TGTGCCAGCAGTGACAGGGGCGGGGCCAACGTCCTGACTTTC. The genes are TRBV27 and TRBJ2-6; 8 bases are a match to TRBD1. Germline CDR1 MNHEY, CDR2 SMNVEV (reference sequence). CDR3 length: 14 amino acids. The V gene end was trimmed by 5 bases and the J gene end by 4 bases; junction bases not matched to a gene: 1.

This clone was seen a single time. The chain has TRBV7-8 and TRBJ2-7; D may match TRBD1 or TRBD2 (5 bases each). The CDR3 consists of 15 residues. The ends were cut back, 5 bases at V and 2 bases at J, with 16 bases in the middle. The germline V gene encodes CDR1 SGHVS and CDR2 FQNEAQ. In DNA form, the CDR3 reads TGTGCCAGCAGCCACGGACGGGGCCATGCCTACGAGCAGTACTTC. Its protein product is CASSHGRGHAYEQYF.

V usage is TRBV7-9 and J usage is TRBJ2-3; D uncertain. The CDR3 is 12 amino acids. Germline V lookup: CDR1 SEHNR, CDR2 FQNEAQ (reference sequence). V lost 3 bases, J lost 3 bases, and 4 bases lay in between. The CDR3 spells CASSLGTDTQYF. In DNA, the CDR3 is TGTGCCAGCAGCTTGGGGACAGATACGCAGTATTTT.

The CDR3 DNA follows: TGTGCCAGTAGTATCGGGGACAGCCACACTGAAGCTTTCTTT. Amino acid sequence: CASSIGDSHTEAFF. The chain joins TRBV19 to TRBJ1-1; 7 bases are shared with TRBD1. Trimming cost V 3 bases and J 3 bases; bases outside gene matches: 4. The germline V gene encodes CDR1 LNHDA and CDR2 SQIVND (reference sequence). This CDR3 region has 14 residues.

The J gene is TRBJ1-2, the V gene TRBV10-2; D possibly corresponds to TRBD1 (5 bases). Trimming shortened V by 8 bases and J by 3 bases, and 13 bases separated the two germline ends. The V gene's germline CDR1 is WSHSY and CDR2 SAAADI. The CDR3 loop spans 13 amino acids. Here the CDR3 DNA reads TGCGCCAGCTTAAACGGGACCCACTATGGCTACACCTTC. Amino acids: CASLNGTHYGYTF.

V gene TRBV11-2 combines with J gene TRBJ2-5; TRBD1 aligns across 7 bases. The assigned J gene may be wrong: the sequence end matches TRBJ2-7 better. The CDR3 is 14 residues long. Germline CDR1 is SGHAT and CDR2 is FQNNGV. CDR3 sequence reads: CASSFRQGAYEQYF. CDR3 DNA: TGTGCCAGCAGCTTCAGGCAGGGGGCCTACGAGCAGTACTTC.